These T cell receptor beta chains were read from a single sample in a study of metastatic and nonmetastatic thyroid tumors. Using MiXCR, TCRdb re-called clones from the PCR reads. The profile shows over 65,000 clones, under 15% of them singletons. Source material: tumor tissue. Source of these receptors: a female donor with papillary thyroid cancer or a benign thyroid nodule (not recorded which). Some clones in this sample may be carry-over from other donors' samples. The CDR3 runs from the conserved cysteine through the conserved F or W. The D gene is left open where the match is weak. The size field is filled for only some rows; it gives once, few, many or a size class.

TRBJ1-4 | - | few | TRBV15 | CASQSGFDEKLFF | TGTGCCAGCCAGTCCGGGTTTGATGAAAAACTGTTTTTT
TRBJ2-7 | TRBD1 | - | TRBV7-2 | CASQLGTGARGEQYF | TGTGCCAGCCAACTAGGAACAGGGGCTCGCGGAGAGCAGTACTTC
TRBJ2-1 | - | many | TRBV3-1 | CASSHSTDNEQFF | TGTGCCAGCAGCCATTCGACAGACAATGAGCAGTTCTTC
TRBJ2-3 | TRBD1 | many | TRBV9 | CASSVAPMDRGLTDTQYF | TGTGCCAGCAGCGTAGCCCCGATGGACAGGGGGCTGACAGATACGCAGTATTTT
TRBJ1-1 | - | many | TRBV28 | CASSLAQGGTEAFF | TGTGCCAGCAGTTTGGCCCAGGGTGGTACTGAAGCTTTCTTT
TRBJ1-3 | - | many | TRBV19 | CASSISSGRLGNTIYF | TGTGCCAGTAGTATATCCTCAGGGCGATTGGGAAACACCATATATTTT
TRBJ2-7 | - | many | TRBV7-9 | CASSLGVYEQYF | TGTGCCAGCAGCTTAGGGGTCTACGAGCAGTACTTC
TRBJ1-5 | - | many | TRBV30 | CAWSTGLSNQPQHF | TGTGCCTGGAGCACAGGGCTGAGCAATCAGCCCCAGCATTTT
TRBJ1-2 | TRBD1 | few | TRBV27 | CASSIWGQVNEDYGYTF | TGTGCCAGCAGCATCTGGGGACAGGTCAATGAGGACTATGGCTACACCTTC
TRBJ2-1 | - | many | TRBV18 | CASSPPGSINNEQFF | TGTGCCAGCTCACCACCAGGCAGCATTAACAATGAGCAGTTCTTC
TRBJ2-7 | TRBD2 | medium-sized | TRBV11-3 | CASGWKRDYEQYF | TGTGCCAGCGGCTGGAAGCGGGACTACGAGCAGTACTTC
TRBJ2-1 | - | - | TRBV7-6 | CASSPCVPLYNEQFF | TGTGCCAGCAGCCCATGTGTTCCCCTCTACAATGAGCAGTTCTTC
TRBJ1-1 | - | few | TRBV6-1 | CASRILTSYTEAFF | TGTGCCAGCAGGATACTTACGTCATACACTGAAGCTTTCTTT
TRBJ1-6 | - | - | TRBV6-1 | CASSRTEPHNSPLHF | TGTGCTAGCAGTAGGACAGAACCCCATAATTCACCCCTCCACTTT
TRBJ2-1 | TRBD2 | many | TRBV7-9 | CASSLGGGYNEQFF | TGTGCCAGCAGCTTAGGGGGGGGATACAATGAGCAGTTCTTC
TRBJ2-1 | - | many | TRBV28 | CASGWLGNEQFF | TGTGCCAGCGGCTGGTTGGGGAATGAGCAGTTCTTC
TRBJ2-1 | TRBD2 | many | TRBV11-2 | CASSLVGGGGHNEQFF | TGTGCCAGCAGCTTAGTAGGTGGGGGGGGACACAATGAGCAGTTCTTC
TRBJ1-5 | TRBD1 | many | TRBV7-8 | CASSLATGGLQPQHF | TGTGCCAGCAGCTTAGCGACAGGGGGCTTACAGCCCCAGCATTTT
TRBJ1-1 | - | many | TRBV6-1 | CASSELGVNTEAFF | TGTGCCAGCAGTGAATTGGGAGTGAACACTGAAGCTTTCTTT
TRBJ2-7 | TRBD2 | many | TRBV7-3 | CASSPRLAAPHEQYF | TGTGCCAGCAGCCCCCGACTAGCGGCCCCCCACGAGCAGTACTTC
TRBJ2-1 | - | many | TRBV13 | CASSYRRLSSYNEQFF | TGTGCCAGCAGCTACCGACGGTTGAGCTCCTACAATGAGCAGTTCTTC
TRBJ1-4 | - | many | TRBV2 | CASSEADRNRFNEKLFF | TGTGCCAGCAGTGAAGCCGATAGAAACAGGTTTAATGAAAAACTGTTTTTT
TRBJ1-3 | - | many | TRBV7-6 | CASSLRGLQVGNTIYF | TGTGCCAGCAGCTTAAGGGGCCTGCAAGTTGGAAACACCATATATTTT
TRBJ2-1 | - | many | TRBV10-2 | CASSQLGSEQFF | TGCGCCAGCAGTCAACTAGGTTCTGAGCAGTTCTTC
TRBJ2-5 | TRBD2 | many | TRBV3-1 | CASRRLAGEETQYF | TGTGCCAGCAGACGACTAGCGGGAGAAGAGACCCAGTACTTC
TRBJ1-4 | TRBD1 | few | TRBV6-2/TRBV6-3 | CASSCSVSGTGVEKLFF | TGTGCCAGCAGTTGCTCGGTCTCAGGGACAGGGGTAGAAAAACTGTTTTTT
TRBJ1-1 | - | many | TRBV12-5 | CASGPGGGNTEAFF | TGTGCTAGTGGTCCTGGGGGGGGGAACACTGAAGCTTTCTTT
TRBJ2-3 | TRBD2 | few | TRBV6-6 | CASSYSASGRSDTQYF | TGTGCCAGCAGTTACTCGGCTAGCGGGAGGAGCGATACACAGTATTTT
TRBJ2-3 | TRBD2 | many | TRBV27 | CASSLVAGGTDTQYF | TGTGCCAGCAGTTTAGTAGCGGGGGGCACAGATACGCAGTATTTT